The 19 T cell receptor beta chains below all came from one sample that was sequenced in a study of blood T cell repertoires in COVID-19. Data came from immunoSEQ multiplex PCR; TCRdb stores just in-frame clones and leaves some out. The table lists roughly 160,000 clones, around nine tenths of them singletons. The sample was peripheral blood. Receptors originate from a man aged 60 to 75 with COVID-19, enrolled during active disease.

This chain uses TRBV5-5 with TRBJ2-7; tentative D call: TRBD1 (5 bases). Germline V gene data show CDR1 as SGHKS and CDR2 as YYEKEE (reference sequence). CDR3 size: 16 residues. The V end lost 1 base, the J end lost 3 bases, and 17 bases lay between the germline ends. CDR3 protein: CASSLRNRFSFYEQYF. In nucleotides, the CDR3 is TGTGCCAGCAGCTTGAGAAACAGGTTTAGCTTCTACGAGCAGTACTTC. The whole variable domain, remainder taken from reference TRBV5-5 and TRBJ2-7, is DAGVTQSPTHLIKTRGQQVTLRCSPISGHKSVSWYQQVLGQGPQFIFQYYEKEERGRGNFPDRFSARQFPNYSSELNVNALLLGDSALYLCASSLRNRFSFYEQYFGPGTRLTVT.

The rearrangement joins TRBV25-1 to TRBJ2-5, with 7 positions matching TRBD2. The CDR3 runs 16 residues. Germline V lookup: CDR1 MGHDK, CDR2 SYGVNS. The ends lost 1 base at V and 2 bases at J; junction bases unmatched: 7. CDR3 in amino acids: CASSELGGTPQETQYF. The CDR3 region has the DNA TGTGCCAGCAGTGAATTGGGAGGGACCCCTCAAGAGACCCAGTACTTC. Supplemented by reference TRBV25-1 and TRBJ2-5, the full variable domain reads EADIYQTPRYLVIGTGKKITLECSQTMGHDKMYWYQQDPGMELHLIHYSYGVNSTEKGDLSSESTVSRIRTEHFPLTLESARPSHTSQYLCASSELGGTPQETQYFGPGTRLLVL.

The chain employs TRBV19 and TRBJ2-1; the match to TRBD2 covers 12 bases. Germline CDR1 reads LNHDA; CDR2 reads SQIVND (reference sequence). The CDR3 has 17 residues. V was clipped by 4 bases and J by 6 bases; unmatched bases: 10. CDR3 nucleotides: TGTGCCAGTAGTAGCAGACTAGCGGGGGTACTATCCAATGAGCAGTTCTTC. Its protein product is CASSSRLAGVLSNEQFF.

The genes are TRBV7-2 and TRBJ1-6; D call uncertain. CDR1 is SGHTA and CDR2 is FQGNSA in the germline V gene. V lost 1 base and J lost 10, with 14 bases in between. The CDR3 covers 15 residues. The CDR3 reads CASSLERGSGSPLHF. CDR3 bases: TGTGCCAGCAGCTTAGAACGGGGATCGGGATCACCCCTCCACTTT. The full variable domain, completed using reference TRBV7-2 and TRBJ1-6, is GAGVSQSPSNKVTEKGKDVELRCDPISGHTALYWYRQSLGQGLEFLIYFQGNSAPDKSGLPSDRFSAERTGGSVSTLTIQRTQQEDSAVYLCASSLERGSGSPLHFGNGTRLTVT.

This chain uses TRBV2 with TRBJ2-2, with 7 bases lining up with TRBD1. CDR1 SNHLY and CDR2 FYNNEI come from the germline V gene. Germline trimming cut 7 bases from V and 3 bases from J; bases unmatched to any gene: 8. This CDR3 is 15 amino acids long. The DNA of the CDR3 is TGTGCCAGCAACAGACAGGGCTCTCACACCGGGGAGCTGTTTTTT. Residues: CASNRQGSHTGELFF.

The table lists this clone with many counts. The chain combines TRBV28 with TRBJ1-3; D may be TRBD1 (6 bases). Trimming stripped 6 bases from V and 0 bases from J, with 12 bases between. The CDR3 is 15 amino acids. The V gene's germline CDR1 is MDHEN and CDR2 SYDVKM. The CDR3 DNA is TGTGCCAGCAGGCTCGACAGGATCTCTGGAAACACCATATATTTT. Protein product: CASRLDRISGNTIYF.

The V gene is TRBV18, the J gene TRBJ1-1; 7 nucleotides align to TRBD1. CDR3 length equals 15 residues. The J segment lost 1 base and the V segment lost 4 bases, leaving 6 bases of the junction unmatched. Germline V CDR1 and CDR2: KGHSH, LQKENI. CDR3: CASSQNRDRNTEAFF. CDR3 nucleotide sequence: TGTGCCAGCTCACAAAACCGGGACAGGAACACTGAAGCTTTCTTT.

The chain couples TRBV28 to TRBJ1-5; D is possibly TRBD1 (6 bases). Germline values: CDR1 MDHEN, CDR2 SYDVKM. With 7 bases removed from V and 0 bases from J, the gap between germline ends came to 10 bases. This CDR3 has 14 residues. CDR3 sequence reads: CASIIGGSNQPQHF. The CDR3 DNA sequence: TGTGCCAGCATTATAGGGGGTAGCAATCAGCCCCAGCATTTT.

The V gene is TRBV2, the J gene TRBJ2-7, with 8 positions matching TRBD2. The CDR3 loop spans 15 amino acids. V was clipped by 7 bases and J by 3 bases; unmatched bases: 11. CDR1 is SNHLY and CDR2 is FYNNEI in the germline V gene. CDR3 DNA: TGTGCCAGCACGGCGGACACGGGAGGGCGCTACGAGCAGTACTTC. Amino acids: CASTADTGGRYEQYF.

This chain joins TRBV5-1 and TRBJ1-5; D may be TRBD1 (6 bases). The CDR3 spans 15 residues. Germline CDR1 SGHRS, CDR2 YFSETQ. The ends were cut back, 0 bases at V and 4 bases at J, with 11 bases in the middle. CDR3 DNA sequence: TGCGCCAGCAGCTTGGTCCCAGGGGTGAATCAGCCCCAGCATTTT. Amino acid sequence: CASSLVPGVNQPQHF.

The chain recombines TRBV6-5 with TRBJ1-5; D unclear. Per the germline V gene, CDR1 is MNHEY and CDR2 is SVGAGI. Trimming took 4 bases from V and 5 from J, leaving 9 bases between them. The CDR3 runs 13 residues. The CDR3 DNA sequence: TGTGCCAGCAGTTCCCTTCCGGATCAGCCCCAGCATTTT. Its translation: CASSSLPDQPQHF.

The chain joins TRBV7-9 to TRBJ2-3; perhaps TRBD1 as D (5 bases). Trimming left V 5 bases short and J 4 bases short, with 13 bases between. This CDR3 region has 14 residues. Germline lookup yields CDR1 SEHNR and CDR2 FQNEAQ (reference sequence). This chain's CDR3 is CASSTKGSSDTQYF. The CDR3, as DNA: TGTGCCAGCAGCACCAAGGGGTCGTCAGATACGCAGTATTTT.

This clone appeared once. The chain links TRBV11-1 to TRBJ1-1, with 9 bases lining up with TRBD1. V gave up 4 bases and J gave up 8 bases; unmatched junction bases: 8. The germline V gene encodes CDR1 SGHAT and CDR2 FQDESV (reference sequence). The length of the CDR3 is 14 residues. The CDR3 DNA follows: TGTGCCAGCAGCTCTCGGGACAGGGATAGGGAAGCTTTCTTT. As protein: CASSSRDRDREAFF.

The chain combines TRBV6-6 with TRBJ1-2, with TRBD1 identical over 8 bases. V lost 7 bases and J lost 2; bases outside the gene matches: 12. This CDR3 spans 16 amino acids. Looked up from germline, CDR1 is MNHNY and CDR2 is SVGAGI (reference sequence). The CDR3 coding sequence is TGTGCCAGCATTTCCGCAGGGGGCTTCACGAACTATGGCTACACCTTC. Protein sequence: CASISAGGFTNYGYTF.

This clone was seen a few times. This sequence joins TRBV19 and TRBJ1-6; D call uncertain. The V end lost 5 bases, the J end lost 10 bases, and 9 bases lay between the germline ends. The CDR3 covers 12 residues. Germline CDR1 reads LNHDA; CDR2 reads SQIVND (reference sequence). CDR3 nucleotide sequence: TGTGCCAGTAGTCTTCTCAGGTCACCCCTCCACTTT. It codes for CASSLLRSPLHF.

The chain combines TRBV7-8 with TRBJ1-2; D is unclear. V lost 1 base and J lost 4, with 10 bases in between. Germline V gene data show CDR1 as SGHVS and CDR2 as FQNEAQ. The CDR3 extends over 14 amino acids. The CDR3 bases are TGTGCCAGCAGCTTAGGATACCAGGCCTATGGCTACACCTTC. This encodes CASSLGYQAYGYTF.

The chain uses TRBV6-6 and TRBJ1-5; no clear D. This CDR3 spans 14 amino acids. The V end lost 0 bases, the J end lost 1 base, and 4 bases lay between the germline ends. The germline V gene encodes CDR1 MNHNY and CDR2 SVGAGI (reference sequence). CDR3: CASSYSESNQPQHF. The CDR3 DNA is TGTGCCAGCAGTTACTCGGAGAGCAATCAGCCCCAGCATTTT.

V and J are TRBV6-2 or TRBV6-3 and TRBJ2-5, with 12 bases matching TRBD2. The germline gives CDR1 MNHEY, CDR2 SVGEGT. The J segment lost 3 bases and the V segment lost 7 bases, leaving 6 bases of the junction unmatched. The CDR3 consists of 15 residues. CDR3 protein: CASTPWTSGKETQYF. CDR3 DNA: TGTGCCAGCACCCCCTGGACTAGCGGGAAAGAGACCCAGTACTTC.

The chain joins TRBV6-6 to TRBJ1-4, with a weak D call TRBD1 (6 bases). The germline V gene has CDR1 MNHNY and CDR2 SVGAGI (reference sequence). The CDR3 contains 15 residues. The V and J ends lost 1 base and 4 bases respectively, with 10 bases between them. The CDR3 here is CASSYLTGYNEKLFF. The CDR3 region has the DNA TGTGCCAGCAGTTACTTGACAGGCTATAATGAAAAACTGTTTTTT.